The 9 T cell receptor beta chains listed next were all sequenced from one sample in a study of beta chain features in type 1 diabetes. Expressed TCRB transcripts got sequenced, as all isolated RNA was reverse transcribed. Clones were read by immunoSEQ multiplex PCR, and TCRdb kept only the in-frame ones, dropping some. Of 350,000 to 450,000 clones listed, approximately 15% are singletons. Sequencing was done on a sample of naive CD4+ T cells from blood. The receptors here all came from a man aged 25-40 years in good health.

The sample holds a few counts of this clone. Other nucleotide sequences in the sample specify the same CDR3. The V gene is TRBV5-1, the J gene TRBJ2-1; 9 bases agree with TRBD2. This CDR3 has 15 residues. V was pared by 4 bases and J by 5 bases, with 7 bases of the junction left unmatched. Germline V gene sequence: CDR1 SGHRS, CDR2 YFSETQ. CDR3 coding DNA: TGCGCCAGCAGCCCGAGACTAGCGGAGAACAATGAGCAGTTCTTC. Translation: CASSPRLAENNEQFF.

The V and J genes are TRBV7-6 and TRBJ1-5; D uncertain. Germline V lookup: CDR1 SGHVS, CDR2 FNYEAQ. Trimming took off 2 bases at V and 0 bases at J, with 5 bases between the two ends. The CDR3 loop spans 14 amino acids. The CDR3 nucleotides are TGTGCCAGCAGCTTAAATCCTAGCAATCAGCCCCAGCATTTT. It codes for CASSLNPSNQPQHF.

This clone has a handful of counts. This chain's CDR3 is CAWGGTKSIYEQYV. In DNA, the CDR3 is TGTGCCTGGGGGGGGACGAAGAGCATCTACGAGCAGTACGTC. The chain employs TRBV30 and TRBJ2-7; D may be TRBD2 (6 bases). CDR3 length equals 14 residues. The germline V gene has CDR1 GTSNPN and CDR2 SVGIG (reference sequence). V lost 5 bases, J lost 3 bases, and 17 bases lay in between.

This clone showed up many times. The chain is built from TRBV2 and TRBJ2-4, with TRBD1 matching over 7 bases. The CDR3 extends over 11 amino acids. The germline gives CDR1 SNHLY, CDR2 FYNNEI. V gave up 6 bases and J gave up 10 bases; unmatched junction bases: 3. Here the CDR3 DNA reads TGTGCCAGCAGGAACAGGGGTATTCAGTACTTC. Its protein product is CASRNRGIQYF.

With respect to this clone: The same CDR3 is also encoded by other DNA sequences in this sample. The rearrangement links TRBV7-3 to TRBJ2-1, with D possibly being TRBD2 (6 bases). CDR3 length: 15 amino acids. The V gene lost 2 bases and the J gene lost 4 bases, with 12 bases spanning the gap. Germline V gene lookup returns CDR1 SGHTA and CDR2 FQGTGA. The CDR3 DNA follows: TGTGCCAGCAGCTTAGGGCTAGCGAGTTACAATGAGCAGTTCTTC. Translation gives CASSLGLASYNEQFF.

The chain has TRBV5-6 and TRBJ1-2; D is possibly TRBD1 (5 bases). Trimming took off 4 bases at V and 4 bases at J, with 14 bases between the two ends. The germline V gene encodes CDR1 SGHDT and CDR2 YYEEEE. There are 14 residues in the CDR3. CDR3 in amino acids: CASSPGTWGYGYTF. The DNA for the CDR3 is TGTGCCAGCAGCCCCGGGACGTGGGGCTATGGCTACACCTTC.

This clone was detected a few times. This chain joins TRBV15 and TRBJ1-2; unclear D gene. The CDR3 loop spans 14 amino acids. Germline V gene sequence: CDR1 LNHNV, CDR2 YYDKDF (reference sequence). Between the trimmed V and J ends, which lost 0 bases and 8 bases, there was a span of 13 bases. CDR3 loop: CATSRDRNRLGYTF. CDR3 DNA sequence: TGTGCCACCAGCAGAGATCGGAATCGGCTGGGCTACACCTTC.

This clone was observed a few times. The CDR3 sequence: CASSTRVSGANVLTF. DNA for the CDR3: TGCGCCAGCAGCACCAGGGTTTCTGGGGCCAACGTCCTGACTTTC. The chain couples TRBV5-1 to TRBJ2-6; D might be TRBD1 (5 bases). The CDR3 spans 15 residues. CDR1 SGHRS and CDR2 YFSETQ come from the germline V gene. The V end was cut by 4 bases, the J end by 1 base, with 9 bases between.

V gene TRBV7-2 combines with J gene TRBJ2-1; D is ambiguous. V shed 1 base and J shed 0 bases, with 7 bases lying between them. CDR3 length: 15 amino acids. Germline V gene lookup returns CDR1 SGHTA and CDR2 FQGNSA. The CDR3 here is CASSLEGNSYNEQFF. The CDR3 coding sequence is TGTGCCAGCAGCTTAGAGGGTAACTCCTACAATGAGCAGTTCTTC.